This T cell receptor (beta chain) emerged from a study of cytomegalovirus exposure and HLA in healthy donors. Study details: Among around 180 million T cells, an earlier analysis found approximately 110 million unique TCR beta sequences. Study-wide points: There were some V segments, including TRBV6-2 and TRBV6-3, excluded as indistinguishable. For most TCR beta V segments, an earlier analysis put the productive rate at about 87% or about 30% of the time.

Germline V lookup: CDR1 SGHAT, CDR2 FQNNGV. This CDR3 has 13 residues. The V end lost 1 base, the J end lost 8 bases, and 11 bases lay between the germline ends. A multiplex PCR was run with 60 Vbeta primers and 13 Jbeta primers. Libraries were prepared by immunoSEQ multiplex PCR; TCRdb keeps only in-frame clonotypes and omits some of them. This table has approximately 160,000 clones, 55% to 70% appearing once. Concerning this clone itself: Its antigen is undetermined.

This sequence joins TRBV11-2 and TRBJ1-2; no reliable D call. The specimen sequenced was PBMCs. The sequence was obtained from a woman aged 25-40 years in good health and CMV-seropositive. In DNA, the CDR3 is TGTGCCAGCAGCTTAGGAAGAAGCGGGGGCTACACCTTC. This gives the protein CASSLGRSGGYTF.